This entry features one T cell receptor beta chain sequence. This clonotype was detected only a few times. Its antigen is unknown. Within one base of it there is no much larger clone, and no base qualities were kept. This sample was included in a study of T-cell memory formation after mild COVID-19 listed by TCRdb under 2021. As for the study more broadly: TCR sequence clusters from the two donors were found to be largely donor specific. In two donors, T-cell clones that expanded and contracted after mild COVID-19 were followed by sequencing TCRalpha and TCRbeta repertoires longitudinally. Two young, previously healthy adult volunteers, one female and one male, were included in the cohort. Summary of the overall study and its limitations: The study covered only two mild cases, and larger cohorts including severe cases with pre-infection samples were considered necessary. The second-wave clones that peaked on day 37 were not confirmed to be SARS-CoV-2 specific. Contracting CD4+ clones were found mainly in CM and EM memory subsets, while CD8+ clones were enriched in EMRA. Some responding clones were found in pre-infection memory, which suggests that pre-existing cross-reactive memory T cells took part in the SARS-CoV-2 response. Balanced CD4/CD8 phenotypes were observed for clones contracting from day 15 to 85, whereas a bias towards CD4+ was observed for a second wave of clones expanding from day 15 to 37.

Trimming at the junction amounts to 8 bases on V and 4 bases on J, and the germline ends lie 11 bases apart. The CDR3 goes from the cysteine to the phenylalanine over 13 residues. Only the CDR3 part of the read is kept: 39 bases, read in frame from the first base. Ficoll-Paque density gradient centrifugation was used to isolate PBMCs. Instrument used: Illumina NovaSeq 6000. TCRalpha and TCRbeta cDNA libraries were built by 5'RACE with constant-segment primers, adding sample barcodes and unique molecular identifiers. Trizol reagent was used to extract RNA from every sample. The libraries were amplified in two PCR steps, and the second step added a second sample barcode and Illumina TruSeq adapters. Libraries were sequenced on an Illumina NovaSeq with 2 x 150 bp paired-end reads. The original pipeline was this. Demultiplexing of reads and collapsing into UMI-guided consensus sequences were performed with migec v1.2.7. Using mixcr v2.1.11, the UMI consensuses were aligned to TRA and TRB V and J templates and assembled into clonotypes. Expanded or contracted clonotypes were those called significant by both edgeR and NoisET, with noise models trained on biological replicates. edgeR calls used a false discovery rate-adjusted p below 0.01 and a log2 fold-change threshold of 1. As an exploratory analysis of dynamics, max-normalized trajectories of the 1000 most abundant clonotypes were examined with PCA combined with hierarchical clustering. Separately sequenced CD4+ and CD8+ repertoires were used to assign a CD4 or CD8 phenotype to each responding clone. TCRdb reran the public reads through fastp at Q25 and MiXCR, keeping productive beta chains. When rows share a CDR3 protein, they turn into one entry using the most common DNA and genes. The V and J calls and clone size are TCRdb's, not the authors'. Here the sample has around 400,000 distinct CDR3 sequences; 20% to 25% occur a single time. Around 9% of the sample comes from the top ten.

The rearrangement joined TRBV12-3 or TRBV12-4 to TRBJ2-2; a weak D assignment points to TRBD2 (7 bases agree). The TCR sequence derives from an adult woman who had mild COVID-19 (a few samples of this study predate the infection). The sample titles of this study are shuffled in the database, so cell type and time point are left out; the donor was told from shared clones. Sequencing input: PBMCs or a T cell subset sorted from them (not recorded which). The bases read TGTGCCAGCGGGGGGGCGATCACCGGGGAGCTGTTTTTT. It codes for CASGGAITGELFF.